This TCR beta chain emerged from a study of blood T cell repertoires in COVID-19. Libraries were prepared by immunoSEQ multiplex PCR; TCRdb keeps only in-frame clonotypes and omits some of them. Of roughly 150,000 clones in the sample, approximately 85% were seen once. CDR3 size: 14 residues. The V end lost 1 base, the J end lost 9 bases, and 15 bases lay between the germline ends. The germline V gene has CDR1 SGHDN and CDR2 FVKESK. V and J are TRBV14 and TRBJ1-1; D gene unclear. This TCR was recovered from a woman older than 75 with acute or convalescent COVID-19. Source material: peripheral blood. The CDR3 is CASSQVRAADKAFF. CDR3 nucleotide sequence: TGTGCCAGCAGCCAAGTTCGGGCAGCGGATAAAGCTTTCTTT.